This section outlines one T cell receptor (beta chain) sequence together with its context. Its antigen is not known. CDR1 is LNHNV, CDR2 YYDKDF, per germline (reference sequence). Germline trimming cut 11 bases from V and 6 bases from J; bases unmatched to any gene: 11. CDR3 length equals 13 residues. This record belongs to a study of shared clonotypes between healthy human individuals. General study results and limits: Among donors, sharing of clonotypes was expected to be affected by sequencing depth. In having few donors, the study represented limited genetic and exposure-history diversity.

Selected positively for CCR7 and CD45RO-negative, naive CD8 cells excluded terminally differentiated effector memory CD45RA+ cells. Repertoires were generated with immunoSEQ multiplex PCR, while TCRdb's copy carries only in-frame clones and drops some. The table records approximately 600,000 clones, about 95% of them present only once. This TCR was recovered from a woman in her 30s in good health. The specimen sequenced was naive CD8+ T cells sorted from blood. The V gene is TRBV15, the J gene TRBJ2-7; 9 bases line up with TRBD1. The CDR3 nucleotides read TGTGCCCCGCTCGGGGACAGGGAAGCCGAGCAGTACTTC. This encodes CAPLGDREAEQYF.